The 9 T cell receptor beta chains presented below share a single source sample, sequenced in a study of T cell responses to AZD1222 COVID-19 vaccine. Clones were sequenced by immunoSEQ multiplex PCR, and TCRdb holds only the in-frame ones, with some missing. The sample gives more than 95,000 clones, around nine tenths of which show up once; 2% to 3% is in the top ten. The sample here was peripheral blood, taken on day 0 of AZD1222 vaccination. The source is an adult in good health.

The chain has TRBV18 and TRBJ2-1; D is unresolved. Trimming removed 2 bases from V and 0 bases from J, with 14 bases in between. CDR1 KGHSH and CDR2 LQKENI come from the germline V gene. This CDR3 contains 17 residues. DNA for the CDR3: TGTGCCAGCTCACCAGAGACTGTTGTCCCCTCCTACAATGAGCAGTTCTTC. It codes for CASSPETVVPSYNEQFF.

The rearrangement links TRBV9 to TRBJ2-1; D ambiguous. Germline V gene sequence: CDR1 SGDLS, CDR2 YYNGEE. Trimming cost V 0 bases and J 4 bases, with 8 bases left between them. The CDR3 is 14 amino acids. DNA for the CDR3: TGTGCCAGCAGCGTAGAACCGTCTTACAATGAGCAGTTCTTC. This sequence encodes CASSVEPSYNEQFF. The whole variable domain, filled in from reference TRBV9 and TRBJ2-1, reads DSGVTQTPKHLITATGQRVTLRCSPRSGDLSVYWYQQSLDQGLQFLIQYYNGEERAKGNILERFSAQQFPDLHSELNLSSLELGDSALYFCASSVEPSYNEQFFGPGTRLTVL.

The chain uses TRBV5-5 and TRBJ1-5; a possible D gene is TRBD1 (6 bases). The CDR3 totals 15 residues. The germline gives CDR1 SGHKS, CDR2 YYEKEE (reference sequence). Trimming removed 4 bases at V and 1 base at J, with 12 bases between. The CDR3 sequence is CASSPSGGSNQPQHF. The CDR3 bases are TGTGCCAGCAGCCCCTCGGGGGGCAGCAATCAGCCCCAGCATTTT.

The chain has TRBV4-3 and TRBJ2-7, with TRBD2 as a possible D gene (5 bases). The CDR3 loop spans 16 amino acids. Trimming cost V 3 bases and J 3 bases, with 18 bases left between them. CDR1 is LGHNA, CDR2 YSLEER, per germline. Here the CDR3 DNA reads TGCGCCAGCAGCCAGGACCGGGATCTCGCCTACTACGAGCAGTACTTC. It yields the protein CASSQDRDLAYYEQYF.

The chain employs TRBV5-6 and TRBJ2-1; 7 nucleotides line up with TRBD1. CDR1 is SGHDT and CDR2 is YYEEEE in the germline V gene. Trimming removed 4 bases from V and 1 base from J; junction bases left unmatched: 8. The length of the CDR3 is 16 residues. CDR3 protein: CASSRPQGVSYNEQFF. The CDR3 DNA reads TGTGCCAGCAGCCGACCGCAGGGGGTGTCCTACAATGAGCAGTTCTTC.

This chain links TRBV9 with TRBJ2-6; 7 bases agree with TRBD1. Losses at the gene ends were 4 bases for V and 1 base for J; bases not matched to a gene: 14. CDR3 size: 19 residues. Germline V gene sequence: CDR1 SGDLS, CDR2 YYNGEE. The chain's CDR3 is CASSLRQGPDFSGANVLTF. Here the CDR3 DNA reads TGTGCCAGCAGCCTACGACAGGGTCCGGACTTTTCTGGGGCCAACGTCCTGACTTTC.

The chain recombines TRBV11-2 with TRBJ2-7; the D call may be TRBD1 or TRBD2 (5 bases each). Germline CDR1 is SGHAT and CDR2 is FQNNGV. The CDR3 has 14 residues. With 5 bases removed from V and 3 bases from J, the gap between germline ends came to 14 bases. Here the CDR3 reads CASSPGTVNYEQYF. DNA of the CDR3: TGTGCCAGCAGCCCCGGGACCGTGAACTACGAGCAGTACTTC.

The chain is built from TRBV5-4 and TRBJ2-1, with TRBD2 matching 9 bases. Germline V CDR1 and CDR2: SGHNT, YYREEE (reference sequence). The junction had 2 bases not matched to a gene; V was cut back by 4 bases and J by 0 bases. CDR3 length: 15 residues. The chain's CDR3 is CASSLSGSSYNEQFF. CDR3 DNA sequence: TGTGCCAGCAGCCTTAGCGGGAGCTCCTACAATGAGCAGTTCTTC.

This rearrangement joins TRBV28 to TRBJ1-3; D not certain. The ends were cut back, 5 bases at V and 0 bases at J, with 11 bases in the middle. Per germline, CDR1 MDHEN and CDR2 SYDVKM. The CDR3 sequence is 15 residues long. In nucleotides, the CDR3 is TGTGCCAGCAGTGGCGACAAGTTCTCTGGAAACACCATATATTTT. Protein product: CASSGDKFSGNTIYF.